This TCR beta chain is drawn from a study of vaccination effects on CD4 cells after COVID-19. Study in general: BNT162b2 vaccine or mRNA-1273 vaccine was given to participants in two doses.

Antigen-specific CD4+ T cells were expanded (with viral peptide pools) by the ViraFEST assay ahead of sequencing. When around 10 days of culture had elapsed, CD4+ T cells were isolated. Germline loops: CDR1 SGDLS, CDR2 YYNGEE. This CDR3 has 17 residues. V was clipped by 0 bases and J by 0 bases, with 13 bases between them. As for this clone: Its target is not known.

Clones were sequenced by immunoSEQ multiplex PCR, and TCRdb holds only the in-frame ones, with some missing. The profile covers some 79,000 clones, with roughly 80% appearing a single time and 1.5% to 2% taken by the ten largest. This receptor was taken from a human donor who received a COVID-19 vaccine. The chain employs TRBV9 and TRBJ1-3, with D possibly being TRBD1 (6 bases). The sequencing here drew on CD4+ T cells from PBMCs cultured with HCoV-229E spike peptides, taken before COVID-19 vaccination. CDR3 amino acids: CASSVGGAGSSGNTIYF. CDR3 DNA sequence: TGTGCCAGCAGCGTAGGGGGGGCGGGGTCCTCTGGAAACACCATATATTTT.